Below, 5 T cell receptor beta chains from the same sample are listed, as sequenced in a study of blood T cell repertoires in COVID-19 (dated by TCRdb to about 2020). Libraries were prepared through the immunoSEQ multiplex PCR assay. The immuneACCESS repertoire file appears here via TCRdb, limited to in-frame rearrangements. These files lack a portion of the clones; in checked studies, under half of the deficit traces to unresolved V genes, and the cause of the others is not known. Present in this sample are fewer than 250,000 clones, approximately 83% of which were seen just once. The ten top clones hold more than 5% of the sample. The source material was peripheral blood. These receptors were obtained from a human donor in a cohort sampled during active COVID-19.

This clone has only one observation. The genes are TRBV19 and TRBJ2-3; 7 nucleotides agree with TRBD1. This CDR3 region has 14 residues. Germline trimming cut 3 bases from V and 4 bases from J; bases unmatched to any gene: 4. Germline CDR1 is LNHDA and CDR2 is SQIVND (reference sequence). DNA of the CDR3: TGTGCCAGTAGTATCCGGCAGGGGGCAGATACGCAGTATTTT. Amino acid sequence: CASSIRQGADTQYF.

The chain carries TRBV19 and TRBJ1-5; D perhaps matches TRBD1 (6 bases). This CDR3 has 15 amino acids. The germline CDR1 and CDR2 sequences are LNHDA and SQIVND (reference sequence). V gave up 1 base and J gave up 7 bases, with 14 bases separating them. CDR3: CASSIAQGNDQPQHF. In DNA, the CDR3 is TGTGCCAGTAGTATAGCGCAGGGGAACGACCAGCCCCAGCATTTT. Variable domain in full (rest from reference TRBV19 and TRBJ1-5): DGGITQSPKYLFRKEGQNVTLSCEQNLNHDAMYWYRQDPGQGLRLIYYSQIVNDFQKGDIAEGYSVSREKKESFPLTVTSAQKNPTAFYLCASSIAQGNDQPQHFGDGTRLSIL.

The table lists this clone with a count of one. The rearrangement links TRBV6-4 to TRBJ2-7; 11 positions match TRBD1. The CDR3 is made up of 20 amino acids. V shed 5 bases and J 5 bases; nucleotides not matched to a gene: 23. Germline V gene data show CDR1 as MRHNA and CDR2 as SNTAGT. CDR3 sequence: CASSSPGQGVGKCPPHEQYF. In DNA form, the CDR3 reads TGTGCCAGCAGTTCTCCGGGACAGGGGGTTGGTAAGTGCCCACCCCACGAGCAGTACTTC.

The CDR3 here is CASSETQARQYF. DNA for the CDR3: TGTGCCAGCAGCGAAACACAGGCTCGGCAGTATTTT. This chain connects TRBV4-2 to TRBJ2-3, with D possibly being TRBD1 (5 bases). The germline V gene encodes CDR1 LGHNA and CDR2 YNFKEQ. The V end lost 5 bases, the J end lost 11 bases, and 14 bases lay between the germline ends. CDR3 size: 12 residues.

The CDR3 region is CSVGRSEGYGYTF. As DNA, the CDR3 is TGCAGCGTTGGACGGTCGGAGGGCTATGGCTACACCTTC. The chain uses TRBV29-1 and TRBJ1-2; D not resolved. Germline CDR1 SQVTM, CDR2 ANQGSEA. There are 13 residues in the CDR3. Trimming removed 4 bases at V and 4 bases at J, with 13 bases between.